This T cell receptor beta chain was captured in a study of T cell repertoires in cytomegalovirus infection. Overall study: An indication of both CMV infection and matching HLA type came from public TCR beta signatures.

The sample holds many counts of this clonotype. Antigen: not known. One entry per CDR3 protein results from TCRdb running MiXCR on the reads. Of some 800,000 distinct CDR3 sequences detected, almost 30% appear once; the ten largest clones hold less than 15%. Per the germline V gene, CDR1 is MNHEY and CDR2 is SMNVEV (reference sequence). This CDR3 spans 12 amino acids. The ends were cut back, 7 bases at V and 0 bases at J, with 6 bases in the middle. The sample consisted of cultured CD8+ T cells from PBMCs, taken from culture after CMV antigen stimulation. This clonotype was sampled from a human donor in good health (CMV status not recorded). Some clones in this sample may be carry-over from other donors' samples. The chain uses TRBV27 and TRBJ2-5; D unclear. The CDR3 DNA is TGTGCCAGCATGTCGTACCAAGAGACCCAGTACTTC. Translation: CASMSYQETQYF.